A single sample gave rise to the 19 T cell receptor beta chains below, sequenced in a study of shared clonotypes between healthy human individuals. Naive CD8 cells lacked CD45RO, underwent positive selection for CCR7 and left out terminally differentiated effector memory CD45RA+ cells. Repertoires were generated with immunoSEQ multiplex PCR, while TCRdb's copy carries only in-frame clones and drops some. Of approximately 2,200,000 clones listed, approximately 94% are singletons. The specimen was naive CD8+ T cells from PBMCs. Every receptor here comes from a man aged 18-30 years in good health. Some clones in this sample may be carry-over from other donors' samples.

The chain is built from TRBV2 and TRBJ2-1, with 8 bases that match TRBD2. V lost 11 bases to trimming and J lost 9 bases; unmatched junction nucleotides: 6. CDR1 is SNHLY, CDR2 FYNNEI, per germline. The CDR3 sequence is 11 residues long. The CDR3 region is CAENTSGEQFF. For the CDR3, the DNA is TGTGCCGAAAATACTAGCGGTGAGCAGTTCTTC.

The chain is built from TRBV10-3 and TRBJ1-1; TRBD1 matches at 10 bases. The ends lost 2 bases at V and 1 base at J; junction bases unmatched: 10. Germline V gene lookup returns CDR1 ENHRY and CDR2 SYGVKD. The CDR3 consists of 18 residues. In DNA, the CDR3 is TGTGCCATCAGTGAGAGGGGGACAGGGGCGGGCGGGAACACTGAAGCTTTCTTT. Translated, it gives CAISERGTGAGGNTEAFF.

CDR3 residues: CASSLSAGELFF. The CDR3, as DNA: TGTGCCAGCAGCTTAAGTGCCGGGGAGCTGTTTTTT. This sequence joins TRBV7-6 and TRBJ2-2; no clear D. V shed 2 bases and J shed 6 bases, with 4 bases lying between them. Germline lookup yields CDR1 SGHVS and CDR2 FNYEAQ. The CDR3 loop spans 12 amino acids.

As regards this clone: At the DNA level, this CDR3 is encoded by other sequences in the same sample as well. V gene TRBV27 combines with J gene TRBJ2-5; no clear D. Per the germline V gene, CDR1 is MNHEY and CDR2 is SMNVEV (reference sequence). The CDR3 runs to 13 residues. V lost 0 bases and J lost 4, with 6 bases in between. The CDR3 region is CASSLSGGETQYF. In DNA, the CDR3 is TGTGCCAGCAGTTTATCTGGTGGAGAGACCCAGTACTTC.

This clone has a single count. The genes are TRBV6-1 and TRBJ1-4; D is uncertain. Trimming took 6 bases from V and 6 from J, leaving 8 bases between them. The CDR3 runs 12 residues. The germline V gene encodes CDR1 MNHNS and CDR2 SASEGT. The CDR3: CASSELDEKLFF. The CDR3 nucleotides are TGTGCCAGCAGCGAATTAGATGAAAAACTGTTTTTT.

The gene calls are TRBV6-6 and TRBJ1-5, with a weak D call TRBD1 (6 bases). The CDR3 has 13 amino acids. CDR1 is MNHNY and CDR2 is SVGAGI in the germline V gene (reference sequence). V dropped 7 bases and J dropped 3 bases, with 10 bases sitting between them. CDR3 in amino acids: CASNRATNQPQHF. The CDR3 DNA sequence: TGTGCCAGCAACAGGGCTACCAATCAGCCCCAGCATTTT.

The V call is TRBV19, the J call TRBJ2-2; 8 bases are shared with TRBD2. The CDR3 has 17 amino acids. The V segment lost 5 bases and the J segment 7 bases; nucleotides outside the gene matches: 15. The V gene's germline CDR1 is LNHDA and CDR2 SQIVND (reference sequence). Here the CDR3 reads CASSSTRVAGLGGELFF. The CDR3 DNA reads TGTGCCAGTAGTTCTACCCGGGTAGCGGGATTGGGCGGGGAGCTGTTTTTT.

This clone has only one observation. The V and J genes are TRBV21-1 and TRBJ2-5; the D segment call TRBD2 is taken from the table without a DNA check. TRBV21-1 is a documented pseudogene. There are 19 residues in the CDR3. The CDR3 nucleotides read TGTGCCAGCAGCATCCGGACAGGGGGTAGGGGACTAGCTAAAGAGACCCAGTACTTC. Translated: CASSIRTGGRGLAKETQYF.

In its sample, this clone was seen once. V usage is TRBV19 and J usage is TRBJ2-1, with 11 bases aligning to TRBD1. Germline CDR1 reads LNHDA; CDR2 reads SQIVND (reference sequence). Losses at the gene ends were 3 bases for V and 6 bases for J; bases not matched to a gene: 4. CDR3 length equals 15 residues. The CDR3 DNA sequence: TGTGCCAGTAGTATCCTAGGGACAGGGGGCAATGAGCAGTTCTTC. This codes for CASSILGTGGNEQFF.

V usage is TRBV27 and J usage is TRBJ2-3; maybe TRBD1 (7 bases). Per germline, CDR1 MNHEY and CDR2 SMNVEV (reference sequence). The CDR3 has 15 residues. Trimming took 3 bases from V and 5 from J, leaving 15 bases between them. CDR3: CASSLAGGTLDTQYF. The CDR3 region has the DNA TGTGCCAGCAGTTTGGCAGGGGGGACGTTAGATACGCAGTATTTT.

CDR3 residues: CASRWRGKGYEQYF. The CDR3 DNA reads TGTGCCAGCAGGTGGAGAGGGAAGGGATACGAGCAGTACTTC. The J gene is TRBJ2-7, the V gene TRBV28, with D perhaps matching TRBD2 (5 bases). The V end lost 6 bases, the J end lost 4 bases, and 16 bases lay between the germline ends. Germline V CDR1 and CDR2: MDHEN, SYDVKM. The CDR3 length is 14 residues.

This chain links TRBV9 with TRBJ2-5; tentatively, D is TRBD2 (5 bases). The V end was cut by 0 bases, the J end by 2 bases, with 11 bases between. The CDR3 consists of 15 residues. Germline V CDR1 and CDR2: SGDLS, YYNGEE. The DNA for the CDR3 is TGTGCCAGCAGCGTAGGAGGAGCGGATCAAGAGACCCAGTACTTC. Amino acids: CASSVGGADQETQYF.

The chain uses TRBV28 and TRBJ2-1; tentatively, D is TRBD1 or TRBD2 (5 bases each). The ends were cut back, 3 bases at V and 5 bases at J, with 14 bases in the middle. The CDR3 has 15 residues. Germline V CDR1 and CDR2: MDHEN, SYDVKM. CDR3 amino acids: CASSLGRATNNEQFF. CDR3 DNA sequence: TGTGCCAGCAGTTTGGGGCGGGCCACAAACAATGAGCAGTTCTTC. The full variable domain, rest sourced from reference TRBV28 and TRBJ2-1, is DVKVTQSSRYLVKRTGEKVFLECVQDMDHENMFWYRQDPGLGLRLIYFSYDVKMKEKGDIPEGYSVSREKKERFSLILESASTNQTSMYLCASSLGRATNNEQFFGPGTRLTVL.

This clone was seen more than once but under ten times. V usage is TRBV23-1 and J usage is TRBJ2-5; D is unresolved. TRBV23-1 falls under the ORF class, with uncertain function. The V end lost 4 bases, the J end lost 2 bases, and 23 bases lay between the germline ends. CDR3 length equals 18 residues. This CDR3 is CASSLSQSPGHPQETQYF. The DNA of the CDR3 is TGCGCCAGCAGTCTCTCCCAGAGTCCGGGCCACCCACAAGAGACCCAGTACTTC.

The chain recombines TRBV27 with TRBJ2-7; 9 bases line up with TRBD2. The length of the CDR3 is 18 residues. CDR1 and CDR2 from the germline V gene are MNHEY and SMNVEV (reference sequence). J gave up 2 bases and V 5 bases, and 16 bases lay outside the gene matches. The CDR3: CASSPGRSGIAGAYEQYF. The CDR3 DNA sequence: TGTGCCAGCAGTCCGGGCCGGAGTGGGATAGCGGGGGCCTACGAGCAGTACTTC.

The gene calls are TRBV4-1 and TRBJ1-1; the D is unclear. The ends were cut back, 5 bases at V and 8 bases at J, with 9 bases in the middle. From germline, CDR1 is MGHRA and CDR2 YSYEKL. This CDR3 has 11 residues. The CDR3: CASSVRTEAFF. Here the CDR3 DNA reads TGCGCCAGCAGCGTTCGGACGGAAGCTTTCTTT.

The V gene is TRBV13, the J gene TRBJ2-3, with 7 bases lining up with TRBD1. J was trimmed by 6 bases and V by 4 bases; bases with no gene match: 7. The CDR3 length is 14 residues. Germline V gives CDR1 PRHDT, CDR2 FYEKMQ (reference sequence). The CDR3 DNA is TGTGCCAGCAGCTCGGGACAGCGAGTGGATACGCAGTATTTT. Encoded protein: CASSSGQRVDTQYF.

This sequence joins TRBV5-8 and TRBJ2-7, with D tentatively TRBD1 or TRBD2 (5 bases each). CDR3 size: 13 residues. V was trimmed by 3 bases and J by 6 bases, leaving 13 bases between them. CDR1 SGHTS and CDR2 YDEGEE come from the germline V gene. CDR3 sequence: CASSWGAGFEQYF. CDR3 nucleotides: TGTGCCAGCAGCTGGGGCGCGGGTTTCGAGCAGTACTTC.

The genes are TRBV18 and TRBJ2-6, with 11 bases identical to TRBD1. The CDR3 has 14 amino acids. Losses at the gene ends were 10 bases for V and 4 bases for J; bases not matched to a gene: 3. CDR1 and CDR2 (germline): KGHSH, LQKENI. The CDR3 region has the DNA TGTGCCACCGGACAGGGGGCGGGGGCCAACGTCCTGACTTTC. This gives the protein CATGQGAGANVLTF.